These 22 T cell receptor beta chains came from one sample sequenced in a study of T cell responses to AZD1222 COVID-19 vaccine. Assay: immunoSEQ multiplex PCR; the TCRdb copy retains only in-frame clones and omits some. The sample lists 150,000 to 200,000 clones; around nine tenths were seen once. Sequencing used peripheral blood, obtained 28 days after the second AZD1222 dose. The receptors derive from an adult who received the AZD1222 COVID-19 vaccine.

In this sample, this clone turned up a few times. This chain links TRBV6-5 with TRBJ1-5; D might be TRBD1 (5 bases). CDR3 length equals 14 residues. Trimming cost V 5 bases and J 5 bases, with 13 bases left between them. Per germline, CDR1 MNHEY and CDR2 SVGAGI. The CDR3 sequence is CASSTGLGYQPQHF. Written as DNA, the CDR3 is TGTGCCAGCAGTACAGGACTGGGTTATCAGCCCCAGCATTTT.

The rearrangement joins TRBV27 to TRBJ2-2, with a tentative D call TRBD1 (5 bases). The CDR3 consists of 15 residues. Looked up from germline, CDR1 is MNHEY and CDR2 is SMNVEV (reference sequence). The V end was cut by 6 bases, the J end by 6 bases, with 17 bases between. This chain's CDR3 is CASSSVGVGPGELFF. The CDR3 coding sequence is TGTGCCAGCAGCTCGGTAGGGGTGGGGCCCGGGGAGCTGTTTTTT.

The chain couples TRBV5-4 to TRBJ2-7, with D possibly TRBD2 on 5 matching bases. The CDR3 is 15 residues long. Germline values: CDR1 SGHNT, CDR2 YYREEE (reference sequence). Trimming took 4 bases from V and 0 from J, leaving 14 bases between them. This chain's CDR3 is CASSQAGALSYEQYF. CDR3 coding DNA: TGTGCCAGCAGCCAGGCGGGCGCCCTCTCCTACGAGCAGTACTTC.

CDR3 region: CASSQRTGGADEQFF. The CDR3 DNA is TGTGCCAGCAGTCAAAGGACAGGGGGCGCGGATGAGCAGTTCTTC. This rearrangement joins TRBV28 to TRBJ2-1; 11 positions agree with TRBD1. This CDR3 contains 15 residues. V gave up 5 bases and J gave up 8 bases; unmatched junction bases: 8. CDR1 is MDHEN, CDR2 SYDVKM, per germline.

The chain couples TRBV4-2 to TRBJ2-7, with 9 positions matching TRBD1. The CDR3 is 17 residues long. After removal of 3 bases from V and 4 bases from J, the junction contained 13 bases not matched to a gene. The germline gives CDR1 LGHNA, CDR2 YNFKEQ. Written as DNA, the CDR3 is TGTGCCAGCAGCCAGGGACTTCCGGGACAGGGTTCTTACGAGCAGTACTTC. This sequence encodes CASSQGLPGQGSYEQYF.

The CDR3 is CASSFRGNEQFF. DNA of the CDR3: TGTGCCAGCAGTTTCAGGGGTAATGAGCAGTTCTTC. V and J are TRBV6-5 and TRBJ2-1, with D perhaps TRBD1 (6 bases). The CDR3 length is 12 residues. V shed 4 bases and J shed 7 bases, with 8 bases lying between them. Germline V gene lookup returns CDR1 MNHEY and CDR2 SVGAGI.

The chain employs TRBV5-1 and TRBJ2-7, with 8 bases that match TRBD1. Germline V gives CDR1 SGHRS, CDR2 YFSETQ. The CDR3 is 15 amino acids. V shed 4 bases and J 2 bases; nucleotides not matched to a gene: 8. The CDR3, as DNA: TGCGCCAGCAGCCCCGCCGGGACAGGCACCTACGAGCAGTACTTC. This sequence encodes CASSPAGTGTYEQYF.

V and J are TRBV28 and TRBJ2-7; 8 positions agree with TRBD2. This CDR3 contains 14 residues. Looked up from germline, CDR1 is MDHEN and CDR2 is SYDVKM. Trimming cost V 4 bases and J 4 bases; bases outside gene matches: 6. CDR3 DNA sequence: TGTGCCAGCAGTTCCGCGGGACTAGAGTACGAGCAGTACTTC. Protein sequence: CASSSAGLEYEQYF.

This sequence joins TRBV30 and TRBJ1-5; 9 nucleotides align to TRBD1. V shed 1 base and J 2 bases; nucleotides not matched to a gene: 0. The CDR3 contains 14 residues. CDR1 and CDR2 from the germline V gene are GTSNPN and SVGIG (reference sequence). CDR3 sequence: CAWSGTGGNQPQHF. The CDR3, as DNA: TGTGCCTGGAGTGGGACAGGGGGCAATCAGCCCCAGCATTTT.

This clone was counted a single time. The V call is TRBV5-4, the J call TRBJ2-7; 10 bases match TRBD2. Losses at the gene ends were 4 bases for V and 2 bases for J; bases not matched to a gene: 6. CDR3 length: 15 residues. The germline V gene encodes CDR1 SGHNT and CDR2 YYREEE (reference sequence). CDR3 nucleotides: TGTGCCAGCAGCCCGGGACTAGCGACGACCTACGAGCAGTACTTC. Protein sequence: CASSPGLATTYEQYF.

This chain connects TRBV24-1 to TRBJ2-5, with D maybe TRBD1 (6 bases). Deletions cut 0 bases from V and 4 bases from J, with 11 bases between. Germline V lookup: CDR1 KGHDR, CDR2 SFDVKD. The length of the CDR3 is 15 residues. The CDR3 loop is CATSDLHGGGETQYF. The DNA of the CDR3 is TGTGCCACCAGTGATTTGCATGGGGGCGGAGAGACCCAGTACTTC.

This rearrangement joins TRBV27 to TRBJ2-1; D gene unclear. Looked up from germline, CDR1 is MNHEY and CDR2 is SMNVEV (reference sequence). V dropped 3 bases and J dropped 4 bases, with 13 bases sitting between them. The CDR3 length is 15 residues. CDR3 DNA: TGTGCCAGCAGTTTTGGCCGACTGGGATACAATGAGCAGTTCTTC. Its protein product is CASSFGRLGYNEQFF.

The V call is TRBV4-3, the J call TRBJ2-1; 9 bases match TRBD2. Germline V gene data show CDR1 as LGHNA and CDR2 as YSLEER. The length of the CDR3 is 15 residues. Trimming cost V 0 bases and J 13 bases; bases outside gene matches: 10. For the CDR3, the DNA is TGCGCCAGCAGCCAAGATCTTGTGACTAGCGGCGGTCAGTTCTTC. It codes for CASSQDLVTSGGQFF.

The chain combines TRBV24-1 with TRBJ2-5; TRBD1 is a possible D gene (6 bases). The V end was cut by 10 bases, the J end by 5 bases, with 16 bases between. This CDR3 has 13 residues. Per germline, CDR1 KGHDR and CDR2 SFDVKD. CDR3 nucleotides: TGTGCCACGAGTAGGGGGACGTCCGAGACCCAGTACTTC. It yields the protein CATSRGTSETQYF.

The J gene is TRBJ1-2, the V gene TRBV28, with no clear D. The V and J ends lost 4 bases and 7 bases respectively, with 7 bases between them. This CDR3 spans 11 amino acids. Germline CDR1 reads MDHEN; CDR2 reads SYDVKM. The CDR3 protein is CASSSIPGYTF. The DNA for the CDR3 is TGTGCCAGCAGTTCCATCCCTGGCTACACCTTC.

This chain uses TRBV9 with TRBJ2-4, with 9 nucleotides matching TRBD1. Looked up from germline, CDR1 is SGDLS and CDR2 is YYNGEE. This CDR3 has 16 residues. After removal of 3 bases from V and 1 base from J, the junction contained 5 bases not matched to a gene. The CDR3 is CASSETGGRAKNIQYF. CDR3 sequence (DNA): TGTGCCAGCAGCGAAACAGGGGGCAGGGCCAAAAACATTCAGTACTTC.

The genes are TRBV7-2 and TRBJ2-3, with 7 bases identical to TRBD2. This CDR3 has 17 residues. Germline V gene lookup returns CDR1 SGHTA and CDR2 FQGNSA. V gave up 1 base and J gave up 6 bases; unmatched junction bases: 13. For the CDR3, the DNA is TGTGCCAGCAGCTTAGACTTTGGGGGAGGGCCGATGGATACGCAGTATTTT. Translated, it gives CASSLDFGGGPMDTQYF.

This clone was counted once. The V call is TRBV5-1, the J call TRBJ2-1; D possibly matches TRBD1 or TRBD2 (5 bases each). Trimming took off 0 bases at V and 6 bases at J, with 16 bases between the two ends. Germline CDR1 SGHRS, CDR2 YFSETQ. CDR3 length: 16 amino acids. CDR3 amino acids: CASSLAVGVLFNEQFF. DNA for the CDR3: TGCGCCAGCAGCTTGGCCGTGGGGGTCCTTTTCAATGAGCAGTTCTTC. The full variable domain, its missing parts supplied by reference TRBV5-1 and TRBJ2-1, is KAGVTQTPRYLIKTRGQQVTLSCSPISGHRSVSWYQQTPGQGLQFLFEYFSETQRNKGNFPGRFSGRQFSNSRSEMNVSTLELGDSALYLCASSLAVGVLFNEQFFGPGTRLTVL.

The chain recombines TRBV7-9 with TRBJ2-1, with D unclear. V was cut by 11 bases and J by 2 bases, with 7 bases left in between. Per germline, CDR1 SEHNR and CDR2 FQNEAQ (reference sequence). The CDR3 runs 11 residues. The chain's CDR3 is CAPGPYNEQFF. The CDR3 DNA reads TGTGCCCCGGGTCCCTACAATGAGCAGTTCTTC.

This rearrangement joins TRBV28 to TRBJ2-2, with 8 bases aligning to TRBD2. J gave up 1 base and V 5 bases, and 3 bases lay outside the gene matches. Germline CDR1 reads MDHEN; CDR2 reads SYDVKM. This CDR3 has 15 residues. CDR3: CASSPSGRNTGELFF. CDR3 DNA: TGTGCCAGCAGTCCGAGCGGGAGGAACACCGGGGAGCTGTTTTTT. The variable domain in full, completed from reference TRBV28 and TRBJ2-2, reads DVKVTQSSRYLVKRTGEKVFLECVQDMDHENMFWYRQDPGLGLRLIYFSYDVKMKEKGDIPEGYSVSREKKERFSLILESASTNQTSMYLCASSPSGRNTGELFFGEGSRLTVL.

This chain connects TRBV21-1 to TRBJ1-2. TRBV21-1 is deemed a pseudogene. The CDR3 contains 17 residues. CDR3 DNA: TGTGCCAGCAGCAAAAGGAGGGGTAAGGCTACTAACTATGGCTACACCTTC. Residues: CASSKRRGKATNYGYTF.

This sequence joins TRBV3-1 (or the pseudogene TRBV3-2) and TRBJ1-1; 8 bases fit TRBD1. Trimming took 1 base from V and 11 from J; bases not matched to a gene: 9. The CDR3 runs 14 residues. The V gene's germline CDR1 is LGHDT and CDR2 YNNKEL (reference sequence). The chain's CDR3 is CASSQGDRQGTAFF. DNA of the CDR3: TGTGCCAGCAGCCAAGGGGATCGACAGGGGACGGCTTTCTTT.